This TCR beta chain was documented in a study of blood T cells in healthy people across ages. Study in general: Per every two T cells, about one barcoded beta molecule was captured by template switching. Overall study findings and caveats: TCR beta diversity per million T cells fell roughly linearly with age.

Only a few counts were recorded for this clonotype. What it binds is not known. The germline V and J ends were trimmed by 7 bases and 0 bases, with 17 bases remaining between them. The CDR3 has 16 residues. The germline CDR1 and CDR2 sequences are MNHEY and SVGEGT. For the second PCR, which ran for 7 to 11 cycles, a sample-barcoded 5' primer and a J-beta primer mix were used. A single record per CDR3 protein comes from TCRdb applying MiXCR to the 5' RACE reads. The sample records 750,000 to 850,000 distinct CDR3 sequences, approximately 25% being singletons. This sample was shared with a second study, whose subject was T cells of mothers and their children. That investigation notes: In unrelated and related pairs, TCR recombination output is shaped in a similar way by thymic selection.

The rearrangement links TRBV6-2 or TRBV6-3 to TRBJ2-3; D possibly corresponds to TRBD2 (5 bases). The TCR originated in a boy between 10 and 17 years old in good health. The material sequenced was blood. The CDR3 is CASTNRSGVSTDTQYF. As DNA, the CDR3 is TGTGCCAGCACTAACCGAAGCGGTGTCAGCACAGATACGCAGTATTTT.